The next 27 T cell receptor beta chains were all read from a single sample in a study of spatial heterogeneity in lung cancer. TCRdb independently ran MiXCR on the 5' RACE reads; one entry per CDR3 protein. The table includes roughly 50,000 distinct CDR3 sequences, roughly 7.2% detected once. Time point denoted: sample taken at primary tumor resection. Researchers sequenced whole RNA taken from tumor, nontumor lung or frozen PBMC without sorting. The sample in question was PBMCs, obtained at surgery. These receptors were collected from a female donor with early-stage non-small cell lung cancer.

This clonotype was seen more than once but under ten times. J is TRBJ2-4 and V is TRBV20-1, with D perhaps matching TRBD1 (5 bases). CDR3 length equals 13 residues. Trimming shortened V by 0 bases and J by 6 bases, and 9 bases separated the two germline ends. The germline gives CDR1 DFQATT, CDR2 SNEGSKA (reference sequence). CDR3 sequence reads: CSAREPGSNIQYF. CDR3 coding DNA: TGCAGTGCTAGAGAACCAGGGTCAAACATTCAGTACTTC.

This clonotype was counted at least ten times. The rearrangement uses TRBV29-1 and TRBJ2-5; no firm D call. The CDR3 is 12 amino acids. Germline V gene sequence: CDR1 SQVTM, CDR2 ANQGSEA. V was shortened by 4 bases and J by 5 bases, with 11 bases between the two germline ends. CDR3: CSVGQGQETQYF. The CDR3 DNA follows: TGCAGCGTTGGACAAGGTCAGGAGACCCAGTACTTC.

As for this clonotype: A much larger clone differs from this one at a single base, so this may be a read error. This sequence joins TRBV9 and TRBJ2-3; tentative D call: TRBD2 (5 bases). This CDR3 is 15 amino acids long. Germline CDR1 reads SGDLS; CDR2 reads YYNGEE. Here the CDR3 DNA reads TGTGCCAGCAGCGTAGATCGGGATCGCACAGATGCGCAGTATTTT. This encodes CASSVDRDRTDAQYF.

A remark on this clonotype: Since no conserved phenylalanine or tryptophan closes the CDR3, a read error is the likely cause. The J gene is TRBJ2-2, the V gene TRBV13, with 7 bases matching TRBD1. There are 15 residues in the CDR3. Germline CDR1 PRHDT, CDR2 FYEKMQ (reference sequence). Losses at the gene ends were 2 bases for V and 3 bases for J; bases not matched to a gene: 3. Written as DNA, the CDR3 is TGTGCCAGCAGCTTACGGCAGGGGGACACCGGGGAGCTGTTTTTG. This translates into CASSLRQGDTGELFL.

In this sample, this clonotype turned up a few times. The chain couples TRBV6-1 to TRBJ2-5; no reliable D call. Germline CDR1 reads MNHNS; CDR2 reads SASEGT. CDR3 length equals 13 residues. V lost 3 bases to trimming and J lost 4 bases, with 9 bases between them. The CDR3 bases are TGTGCCAGCAGTGATCCATGGCGAGAGACCCAGTACTTC. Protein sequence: CASSDPWRETQYF.

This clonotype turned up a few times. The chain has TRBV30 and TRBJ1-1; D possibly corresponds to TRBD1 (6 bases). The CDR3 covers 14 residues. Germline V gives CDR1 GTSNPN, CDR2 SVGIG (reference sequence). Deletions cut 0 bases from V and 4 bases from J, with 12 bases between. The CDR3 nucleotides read TGTGCCTGGAGTGTAACAGGGTTCGGCACTGAAGCTTTCTTT. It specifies CAWSVTGFGTEAFF.

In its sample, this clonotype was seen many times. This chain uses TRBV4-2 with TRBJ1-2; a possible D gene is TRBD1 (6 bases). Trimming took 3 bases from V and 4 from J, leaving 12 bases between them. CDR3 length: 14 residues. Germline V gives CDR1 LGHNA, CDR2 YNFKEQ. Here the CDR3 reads CASSQGGRIYGYTF. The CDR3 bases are TGTGCCAGCAGCCAGGGGGGCAGAATCTATGGCTACACCTTC.

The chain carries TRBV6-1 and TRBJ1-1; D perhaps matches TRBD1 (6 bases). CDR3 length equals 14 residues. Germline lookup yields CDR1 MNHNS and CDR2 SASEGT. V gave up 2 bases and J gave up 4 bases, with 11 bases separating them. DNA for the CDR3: TGTGCCAGCAGTGAATGGAGGGGGGGCACTGAAGCTTTCTTT. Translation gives CASSEWRGGTEAFF.

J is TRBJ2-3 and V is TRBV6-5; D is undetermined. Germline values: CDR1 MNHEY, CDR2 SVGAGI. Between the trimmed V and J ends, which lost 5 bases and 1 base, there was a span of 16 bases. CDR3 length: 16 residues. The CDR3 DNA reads TGTGCCAGCAGTCCCCAGAGTGGTCAGGGCACAGATACGCAGTATTTT. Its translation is CASSPQSGQGTDTQYF.

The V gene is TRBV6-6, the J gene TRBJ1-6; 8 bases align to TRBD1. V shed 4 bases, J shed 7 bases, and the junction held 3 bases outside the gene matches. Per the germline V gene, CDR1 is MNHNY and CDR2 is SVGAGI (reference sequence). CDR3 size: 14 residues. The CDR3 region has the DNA TGTGCCAGCAGTTCAGGACAGGGCAATTCACCCCTCCACTTT. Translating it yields CASSSGQGNSPLHF.

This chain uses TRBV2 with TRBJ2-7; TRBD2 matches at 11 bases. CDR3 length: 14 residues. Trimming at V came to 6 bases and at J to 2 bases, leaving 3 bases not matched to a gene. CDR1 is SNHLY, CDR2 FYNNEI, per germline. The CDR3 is CASSKTSGAYEQYF. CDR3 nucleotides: TGTGCCAGCAGCAAGACTAGCGGGGCCTACGAGCAGTACTTC.

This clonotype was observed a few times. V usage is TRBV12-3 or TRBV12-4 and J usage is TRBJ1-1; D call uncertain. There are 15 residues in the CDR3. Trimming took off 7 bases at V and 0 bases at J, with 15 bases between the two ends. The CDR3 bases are TGTGCCAGCACCCCCTTAGGGTCAATGAACACTGAAGCTTTCTTT. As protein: CASTPLGSMNTEAFF.

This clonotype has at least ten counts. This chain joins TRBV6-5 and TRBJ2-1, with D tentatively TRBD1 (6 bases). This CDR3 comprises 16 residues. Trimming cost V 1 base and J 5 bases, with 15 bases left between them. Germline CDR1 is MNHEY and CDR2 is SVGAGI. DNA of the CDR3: TGTGCCAGCAGTTACTGGACACTGGCAGGGGACAATGAGCAGTTCTTC. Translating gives CASSYWTLAGDNEQFF.

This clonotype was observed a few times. This chain's CDR3 is CASSSVYNEQFF. CDR3 nucleotides: TGTGCCAGCAGCTCAGTCTACAATGAGCAGTTCTTC. V is TRBV7-9 and J is TRBJ2-1; D ambiguous. The ends were cut back, 4 bases at V and 3 bases at J, with 4 bases in the middle. CDR3 length equals 12 residues. Germline lookup yields CDR1 SEHNR and CDR2 FQNEAQ (reference sequence).

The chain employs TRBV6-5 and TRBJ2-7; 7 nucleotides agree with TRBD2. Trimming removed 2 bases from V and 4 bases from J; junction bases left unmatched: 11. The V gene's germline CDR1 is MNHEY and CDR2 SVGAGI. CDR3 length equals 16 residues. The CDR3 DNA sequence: TGTGCCAGCAGTTACAGGGTCGGGGGGACCCTTTACGAGCAGTACTTC. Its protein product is CASSYRVGGTLYEQYF.

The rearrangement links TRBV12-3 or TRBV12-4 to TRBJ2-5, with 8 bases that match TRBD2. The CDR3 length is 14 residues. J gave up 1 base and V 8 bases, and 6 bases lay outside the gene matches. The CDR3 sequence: CASSSGGFQETQYF. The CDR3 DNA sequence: TGTGCCAGCTCAAGCGGGGGATTCCAAGAGACCCAGTACTTC.

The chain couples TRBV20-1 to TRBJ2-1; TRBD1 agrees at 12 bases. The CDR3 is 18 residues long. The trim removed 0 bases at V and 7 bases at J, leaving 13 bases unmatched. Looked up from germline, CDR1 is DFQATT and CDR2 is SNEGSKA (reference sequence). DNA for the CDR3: TGCAGTGCTAGAGAGGGAAAGGGCGGGACAGGGGGCTGGAATGAGCAGTTCTTC. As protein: CSAREGKGGTGGWNEQFF.

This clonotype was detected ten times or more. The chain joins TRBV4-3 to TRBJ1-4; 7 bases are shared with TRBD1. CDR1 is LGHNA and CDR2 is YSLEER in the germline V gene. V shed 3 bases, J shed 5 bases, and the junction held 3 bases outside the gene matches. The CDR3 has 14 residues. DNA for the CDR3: TGCGCCAGCAGCCAGGCCAGGGGGAATGAAAAACTGTTTTTT. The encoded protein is CASSQARGNEKLFF.

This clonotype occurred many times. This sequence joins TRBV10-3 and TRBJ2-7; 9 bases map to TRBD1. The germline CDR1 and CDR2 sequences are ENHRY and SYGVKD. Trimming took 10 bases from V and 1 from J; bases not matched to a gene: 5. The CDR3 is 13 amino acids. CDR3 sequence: CATLQGASYEQYF. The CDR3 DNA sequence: TGTGCCACGCTACAGGGGGCTTCCTACGAGCAGTACTTC.

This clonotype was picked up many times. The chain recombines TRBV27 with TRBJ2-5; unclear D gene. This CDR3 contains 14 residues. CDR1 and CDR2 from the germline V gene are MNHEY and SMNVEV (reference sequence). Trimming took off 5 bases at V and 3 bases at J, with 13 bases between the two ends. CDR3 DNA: TGTGCCAGCAGTGCTCGATTGGGCAAAGAGACCCAGTACTTC. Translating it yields CASSARLGKETQYF.

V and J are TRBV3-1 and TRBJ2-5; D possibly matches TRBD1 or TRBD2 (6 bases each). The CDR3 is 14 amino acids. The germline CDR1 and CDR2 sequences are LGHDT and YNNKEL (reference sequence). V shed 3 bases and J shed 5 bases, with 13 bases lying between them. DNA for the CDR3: TGTGCCAGCAGCCAGGGGGGCCCTCCTGAGACCCAGTACTTC. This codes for CASSQGGPPETQYF.

Here the CDR3 reads CASSQDYPGQGADTQYF. Here the CDR3 DNA reads TGCGCCAGCAGCCAAGATTATCCCGGACAGGGGGCAGATACGCAGTATTTT. The chain recombines TRBV4-3 with TRBJ2-3; 10 bases match TRBD1. The CDR3 consists of 17 residues. From germline, CDR1 is LGHNA and CDR2 YSLEER. Trimming removed 0 bases from V and 4 bases from J; junction bases left unmatched: 7.

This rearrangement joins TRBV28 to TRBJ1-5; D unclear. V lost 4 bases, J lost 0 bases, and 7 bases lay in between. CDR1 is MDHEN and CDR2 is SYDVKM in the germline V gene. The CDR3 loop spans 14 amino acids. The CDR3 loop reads CASSWLDSNQPQHF. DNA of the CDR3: TGTGCCAGCAGTTGGCTCGATAGCAATCAGCCCCAGCATTTT. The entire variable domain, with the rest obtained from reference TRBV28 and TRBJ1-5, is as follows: DVKVTQSSRYLVKRTGEKVFLECVQDMDHENMFWYRQDPGLGLRLIYFSYDVKMKEKGDIPEGYSVSREKKERFSLILESASTNQTSMYLCASSWLDSNQPQHFGDGTRLSIL.

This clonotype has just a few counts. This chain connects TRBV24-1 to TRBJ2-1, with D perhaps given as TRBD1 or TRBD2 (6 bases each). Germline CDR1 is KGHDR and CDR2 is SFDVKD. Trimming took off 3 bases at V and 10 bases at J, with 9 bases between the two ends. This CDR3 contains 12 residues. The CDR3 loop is CATSDGGPEQFF. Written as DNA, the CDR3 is TGTGCCACCAGTGATGGGGGGCCCGAGCAGTTCTTC.

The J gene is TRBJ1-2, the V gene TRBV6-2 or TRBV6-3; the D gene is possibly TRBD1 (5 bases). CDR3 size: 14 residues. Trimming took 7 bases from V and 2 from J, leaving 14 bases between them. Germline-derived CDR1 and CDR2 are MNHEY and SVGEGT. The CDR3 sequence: CASTRQSSNYGYTF. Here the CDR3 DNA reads TGTGCCAGCACCAGACAGAGCTCGAACTATGGCTACACCTTC.

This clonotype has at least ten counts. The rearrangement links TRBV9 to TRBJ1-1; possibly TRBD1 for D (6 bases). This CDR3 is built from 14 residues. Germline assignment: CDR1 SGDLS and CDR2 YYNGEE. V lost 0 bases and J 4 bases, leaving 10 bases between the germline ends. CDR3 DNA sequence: TGTGCCAGCAGCGTAGCAGGGGAAGGCACTGAAGCTTTCTTT. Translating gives CASSVAGEGTEAFF.

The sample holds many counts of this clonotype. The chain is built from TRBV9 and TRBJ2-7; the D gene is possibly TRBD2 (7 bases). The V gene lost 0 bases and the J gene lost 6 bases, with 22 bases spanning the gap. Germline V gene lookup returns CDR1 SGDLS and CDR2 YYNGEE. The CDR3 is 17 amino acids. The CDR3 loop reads CASSVASSGGAMSEQYF. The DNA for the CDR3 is TGTGCCAGCAGCGTAGCATCGTCGGGGGGCGCGATGTCCGAGCAGTACTTC.